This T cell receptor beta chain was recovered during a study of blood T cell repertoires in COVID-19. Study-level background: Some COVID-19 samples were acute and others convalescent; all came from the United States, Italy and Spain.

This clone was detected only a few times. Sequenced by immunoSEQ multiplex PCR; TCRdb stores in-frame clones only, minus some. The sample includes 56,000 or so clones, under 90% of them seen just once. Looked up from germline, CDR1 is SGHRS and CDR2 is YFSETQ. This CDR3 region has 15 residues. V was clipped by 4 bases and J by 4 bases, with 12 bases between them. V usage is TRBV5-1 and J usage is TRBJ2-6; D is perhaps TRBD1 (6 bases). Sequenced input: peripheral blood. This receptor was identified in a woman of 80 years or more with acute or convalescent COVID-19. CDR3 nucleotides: TGCGCCAGCAGCGAACAGGGCCACGGGGCCAACGTCCTGACTTTC. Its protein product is CASSEQGHGANVLTF.